This T cell receptor (beta chain) originates from a study of blood T cells in healthy people across ages. Alongside a J-beta primer mix, a sample-barcoded 5' primer served in a second PCR lasting about 6 to 11 cycles. TCRdb re-called the 5' RACE reads through MiXCR, storing one row per CDR3 protein. The profile shows approximately 780,000 distinct CDR3 sequences, 25% to 30% of them singletons. There were at least 5.5 micrograms of total RNA extracted from every sample. There are a few counts of this clonotype. This CDR3 has 14 amino acids. The V and J ends lost 7 bases and 1 base respectively, with 14 bases between them. Germline CDR1 reads MNHEY; CDR2 reads SVGEGT. These sequences were also reported in another study, on T cells of mothers and their children. According to that study: The donor cohort consisted of three healthy Caucasian mothers and their six children.

The V gene is TRBV6-2 or TRBV6-3, the J gene TRBJ2-7; D tentatively reads TRBD1 or TRBD2 (5 bases each). Sample: blood. This clonotype was obtained from a boy younger than 18 in good health. This CDR3 is CASKIGTESYEQYF. The CDR3 nucleotides read TGTGCCAGCAAGATCGGGACGGAGTCCTACGAGCAGTACTTC.